This TCR beta chain was sequenced in a study of blood T cell repertoires in COVID-19. In the study overall: The United States, Italy and Spain provided the acute and convalescent COVID-19 samples.

The V and J ends lost 7 bases and 0 bases, in that order; junction bases with no gene match: 5. Germline V lookup: CDR1 MNHEY, CDR2 SVGAGI. CDR3 length: 14 residues. Original processing notes: Scientists estimated how many nucleated cells there were by amplifying reference gene primers. TCRdb's table, derived via immunoSEQ multiplex PCR, lists solely in-frame clones and lacks some. V, J and clone size are taken as reported in that table, and D and trimming were inferred from the DNA itself. The sample contains approximately 150,000 clones, approximately 87% of which appear only once. Participants' reported clinical history set cohort assignment.

This clonotype was sampled from a man aged 60 to 69 who had recovered from COVID-19. V and J are TRBV6-5 and TRBJ2-7; 8 bases are a match to TRBD1. The sequenced sample was PBMCs or T cells enriched from blood (not recorded which). The CDR3 bases are TGTGCCAGCACCAGGACAGGGCGCTCCTACGAGCAGTACTTC. It yields the protein CASTRTGRSYEQYF.